These 18 T cell receptor beta chains came from one sample sequenced in a study of blood T cell repertoires in COVID-19. Assay: immunoSEQ multiplex PCR; the TCRdb copy retains only in-frame clones and omits some. The repertoire holds just under 90,000 clones, approximately 75% seen once, with approximately 14% in the top ten. Sample: peripheral blood. All receptors come from a woman older than 75 with acute or convalescent COVID-19.

V gene TRBV4-3 combines with J gene TRBJ1-3; possible D gene TRBD1, 5 bases. CDR1 and CDR2 from the germline V gene are LGHNA and YSLEER. The CDR3 is made up of 17 amino acids. V was shortened by 0 bases and J by 0 bases, with 12 bases between the two germline ends. The DNA of the CDR3 is TGCGCCAGCAGCCAAGAAGGGGTACTTCACTCTGGAAACACCATATATTTT. Residues: CASSQEGVLHSGNTIYF.

The J gene is TRBJ1-3, the V gene TRBV5-4, with no clear D. V lost 5 bases and J 0 bases, leaving 12 bases between the germline ends. The CDR3 runs 15 residues. Germline-derived CDR1 and CDR2 are SGHNT and YYREEE (reference sequence). CDR3: CASSPGFSSGNTIYF. The CDR3 DNA follows: TGTGCCAGCAGTCCGGGGTTCAGCTCTGGAAACACCATATATTTT.

This clone was seen a few times. The rearrangement links TRBV18 to TRBJ2-1; 8 nucleotides agree with TRBD2. V was pared by 3 bases and J by 5 bases, with 6 bases of the junction left unmatched. Germline CDR1 KGHSH, CDR2 LQKENI. CDR3 length: 15 amino acids. CDR3 protein: CASSPPGGRNNEQFF. The DNA of the CDR3 is TGTGCCAGCTCACCCCCGGGGGGGCGGAACAATGAGCAGTTCTTC.

The V and J genes are TRBV18 and TRBJ1-4, with D perhaps matching TRBD1 (5 bases). This CDR3 is 14 amino acids long. The germline V gene encodes CDR1 KGHSH and CDR2 LQKENI. V lost 8 bases, J lost 4 bases, and 14 bases lay in between. The CDR3 bases are TGTGCCAGCCGAGGGGCGCGGGATAATGAAAAACTGTTTTTT. Residues: CASRGARDNEKLFF.

This chain uses TRBV6-5 with TRBJ1-2; 7 bases line up with TRBD1. J was trimmed by 5 bases and V by 10 bases; bases with no gene match: 13. Per the germline V gene, CDR1 is MNHEY and CDR2 is SVGAGI. The length of the CDR3 is 14 residues. The CDR3 reads CATRGAGGRYGYTF. The CDR3 DNA follows: TGTGCCACCAGGGGTGCAGGGGGTAGATATGGCTACACCTTC.

The chain joins TRBV27 to TRBJ1-2, with TRBD1 identical over 9 bases. The CDR3 sequence is 16 residues long. Germline loops: CDR1 MNHEY, CDR2 SMNVEV (reference sequence). After removal of 6 bases from V and 5 bases from J, the junction contained 13 bases not matched to a gene. The CDR3 nucleotides are TGTGCCAGCAGCCCATTTTCCGGGACAGGGCCTTATGGCTACACCTTC. This sequence encodes CASSPFSGTGPYGYTF.

The J gene is TRBJ2-5, the V gene TRBV5-1; the match to TRBD2 covers 7 bases. Germline lookup yields CDR1 SGHRS and CDR2 YFSETQ. J lost 2 bases, V lost 4 bases, and 8 bases had no gene match. The CDR3 covers 15 residues. CDR3 bases: TGCGCCAGCAGCCCTGTACTGGGGGGGCAAGAGACCCAGTACTTC. Translation: CASSPVLGGQETQYF.

The chain couples TRBV7-6 to TRBJ1-5, with D possibly matching TRBD1 (6 bases). This CDR3 is 16 amino acids long. From germline, CDR1 is SGHVS and CDR2 FNYEAQ. Trimming shortened V by 3 bases and J by 0 bases, and 12 bases separated the two germline ends. The DNA for the CDR3 is TGTGCCAGCAGCTTGAGGGGGACTAATAGCAATCAGCCCCAGCATTTT. This sequence encodes CASSLRGTNSNQPQHF.

This clone is large by share. This chain links TRBV4-1 with TRBJ1-1, with D uncertain. CDR1 and CDR2 from the germline V gene are MGHRA and YSYEKL. The V and J ends lost 0 bases and 6 bases respectively, with 14 bases between them. The CDR3 spans 15 residues. CDR3 region: CASSQDGLWAAEAFF. CDR3 in DNA: TGCGCCAGCAGCCAAGATGGGTTGTGGGCCGCTGAAGCTTTCTTT.

The chain has TRBV5-1 and TRBJ2-7, with 12 positions matching TRBD1. Trimming cost V 4 bases and J 5 bases; bases outside gene matches: 4. This CDR3 contains 14 residues. CDR1 and CDR2 (germline): SGHRS, YFSETQ. The CDR3 bases are TGCGCCAGCAGCGGCGGGACAGGGGGCGACGAGCAGTACTTC. Translation gives CASSGGTGGDEQYF.

In this sample, this clone turned up many times. The CDR3 loop is CASTSVEGTGGAFF. CDR3 in DNA: TGTGCCAGCACCTCAGTAGAGGGAACAGGGGGGGCTTTCTTT. The V and J genes are TRBV4-2 and TRBJ1-1; 8 bases fit TRBD1. The germline V gene encodes CDR1 LGHNA and CDR2 YNFKEQ. There are 14 residues in the CDR3. After removal of 7 bases from V and 11 bases from J, the junction contained 15 bases not matched to a gene.

The chain combines TRBV7-4 with TRBJ2-2; 11 bases map to TRBD2. CDR1 SGHVT and CDR2 SQSDAQ come from the germline V gene. This CDR3 comprises 20 residues. V was clipped by 0 bases and J by 4 bases; unmatched bases: 13. In DNA form, the CDR3 reads TGTGCCAGCAGCTTAGCTCGGTTTAGCGGGGGGGACTTCAGCACCGGGGAGCTGTTTTTT. Translating it yields CASSLARFSGGDFSTGELFF. The full variable domain, rest sourced from reference TRBV7-4 and TRBJ2-2, is GAGVSQSPRYKVAKRGRDVALRCDSISGHVTLYWYRQTLGQGSEVLTYSQSDAQRDKSGRPSGRFSAERPERSVSTLKIQRTEQGDSAVYLCASSLARFSGGDFSTGELFFGEGSRLTVL.

The rearrangement joins TRBV7-3 to TRBJ1-5, with TRBD1 matching over 7 bases. The trim removed 1 base at V and 10 bases at J, leaving 4 bases unmatched. The CDR3 totals 13 residues. Germline CDR1 SGHTA, CDR2 FQGTGA. This CDR3 reads CASSLNGQAPQHF. DNA of the CDR3: TGTGCCAGCAGCTTAAACGGACAGGCCCCCCAGCATTTT.

The chain joins TRBV13 to TRBJ2-7; tentative D call: TRBD2 (6 bases). CDR3 length: 13 amino acids. The V end lost 3 bases, the J end lost 3 bases, and 9 bases lay between the germline ends. Germline V gives CDR1 PRHDT, CDR2 FYEKMQ (reference sequence). The CDR3 loop reads CASSLGLYYEQYF. CDR3 sequence (DNA): TGTGCCAGCAGCTTGGGACTTTACTACGAGCAGTACTTC. The complete variable domain, with remaining parts taken from reference TRBV13 and TRBJ2-7, reads AAGVIQSPRHLIKEKRETATLKCYPIPRHDTVYWYQQGPGQDPQFLISFYEKMQSDKGSIPDRFSAQQFSDYHSELNMSSLELGDSALYFCASSLGLYYEQYFGPGTRLTVT.

This chain uses TRBV3-1 (or the pseudogene TRBV3-2) with TRBJ1-3; D is undetermined. The V gene's germline CDR1 is LGHDT and CDR2 YNNKEL (reference sequence). Trimming left V 6 bases short and J 0 bases short, with 12 bases between. This CDR3 is built from 15 residues. CDR3 nucleotide sequence: TGTGCCAGCAGTTCCTCGGGGATCTCTGGAAACACCATATATTTT. Translation: CASSSSGISGNTIYF.

This clone was counted between two and nine times. The chain employs TRBV18 and TRBJ2-5, with D possibly TRBD1 on 6 matching bases. The length of the CDR3 is 15 residues. V lost 0 bases to trimming and J lost 2 bases, with 10 bases between them. Germline CDR1 and CDR2: KGHSH and LQKENI. The CDR3 here is CASSPPSTGQETQYF. The DNA of the CDR3 is TGTGCCAGCTCACCACCGAGTACAGGGCAAGAGACCCAGTACTTC.

Written as DNA, the CDR3 is TGTGCCAGCTCAAGGACAAACCGAAACATTCAGTACTTC. Translated: CASSRTNRNIQYF. The chain is built from TRBV18 and TRBJ2-4, with D possibly being TRBD1 (5 bases). Germline CDR1 is KGHSH and CDR2 is LQKENI. V was trimmed by 5 bases and J by 6 bases, leaving 11 bases between them. The length of the CDR3 is 13 residues.

The chain employs TRBV18 and TRBJ2-1, with 7 bases that match TRBD1. The CDR3 contains 16 residues. Germline V gene sequence: CDR1 KGHSH, CDR2 LQKENI. Trimming at V came to 3 bases and at J to 0 bases, leaving 5 bases not matched to a gene. The chain's CDR3 is CASSPYEGASYNEQFF. The DNA of the CDR3 is TGTGCCAGCTCACCTTACGAGGGGGCCTCCTACAATGAGCAGTTCTTC.